This paragraph covers one TCR beta chain sequence. Antigen unknown. V trimming: 1 base; J trimming: 4 bases; junction bases outside the gene matches: 7. CDR3 length: 15 amino acids. CDR1 and CDR2 from the germline V gene are MNHEY and SMNVEV (reference sequence). The entry originates in a study of cytomegalovirus exposure and HLA in healthy donors. Findings and limits, study-wide: The CMV antigen specificity of a few CMV-associated chains was confirmed through in vitro analysis. Most subjects' HLA-A and HLA-B alleles were reportedly predicted from TCR beta sequences. The classifier reportedly diagnosed cytomegalovirus status with high sensitivity and specificity.

The donors, nominally healthy at sampling, likely had unrecorded immune exposures. PCR involved 60 Vbeta and 13 Jbeta primers. Assay: immunoSEQ multiplex PCR; the TCRdb copy retains only in-frame clones and omits some. This sample's table has over 20,000 clones. Sequenced material: PBMCs. The receptor was derived from a man between 60 and 75 years old in good health and CMV-seropositive. This chain uses TRBV27 with TRBJ2-7, with 7 bases aligning to TRBD2. The CDR3 nucleotides read TGTGCCAGCAGTTTATTGAAGGGAGGGCCGTACGAGCAGTACTTC. It translates to CASSLLKGGPYEQYF.